The 3 T cell receptor beta chains below come from one sample, sequenced in a study of blood T cell repertoires in COVID-19. The repertoire was sequenced with immunoSEQ multiplex PCR; TCRdb's copy has only in-frame clones and lacks some. The sample holds about 170,000 clones, roughly 81% seen once. Sequenced input: peripheral blood. The origin of the receptors is a woman older than 75 with COVID-19, enrolled during active disease.

The rearrangement joins TRBV5-3 to TRBJ1-1; D gene unclear. TRBV5-3 is treated as an ORF (open reading frame) with a function not yet certain. Trimming pared 0 bases from V and 8 bases from J, leaving 17 bases between. This CDR3 is built from 15 residues. This CDR3 is CARSLAACLQREAFF. CDR3 nucleotides: TGTGCCAGAAGCTTGGCCGCTTGCCTCCAGCGAGAAGCTTTCTTT.

The chain couples TRBV27 to TRBJ1-2; 9 bases are shared with TRBD1. The V and J ends lost 7 bases and 3 bases, in that order; junction bases with no gene match: 9. CDR3 length: 15 amino acids. CDR1 is MNHEY and CDR2 is SMNVEV in the germline V gene (reference sequence). CDR3: CASKRGDRADYGYTF. The CDR3 nucleotides are TGTGCCAGCAAAAGGGGGGACAGGGCTGACTATGGCTACACCTTC.

This chain joins TRBV5-1 and TRBJ1-1; 8 nucleotides align to TRBD1. The CDR3 is 14 amino acids. V was clipped by 4 bases and J by 3 bases; unmatched bases: 5. From germline, CDR1 is SGHRS and CDR2 YFSETQ. CDR3 sequence (DNA): TGCGCCAGCAGCCACCCGGGACAGGACACTGAAGCTTTCTTT. Its translation is CASSHPGQDTEAFF.